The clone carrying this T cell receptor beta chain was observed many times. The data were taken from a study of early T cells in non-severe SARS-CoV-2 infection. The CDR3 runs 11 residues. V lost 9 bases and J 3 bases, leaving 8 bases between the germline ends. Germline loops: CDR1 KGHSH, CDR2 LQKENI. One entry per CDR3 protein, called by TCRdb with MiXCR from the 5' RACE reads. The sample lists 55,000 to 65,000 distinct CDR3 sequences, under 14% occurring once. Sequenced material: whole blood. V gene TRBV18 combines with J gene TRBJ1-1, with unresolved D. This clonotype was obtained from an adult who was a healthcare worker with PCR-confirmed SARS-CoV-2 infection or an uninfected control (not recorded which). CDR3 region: CASKGDTEAFF. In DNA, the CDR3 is TGTGCCAGTAAGGGTGACACTGAAGCTTTCTTT.